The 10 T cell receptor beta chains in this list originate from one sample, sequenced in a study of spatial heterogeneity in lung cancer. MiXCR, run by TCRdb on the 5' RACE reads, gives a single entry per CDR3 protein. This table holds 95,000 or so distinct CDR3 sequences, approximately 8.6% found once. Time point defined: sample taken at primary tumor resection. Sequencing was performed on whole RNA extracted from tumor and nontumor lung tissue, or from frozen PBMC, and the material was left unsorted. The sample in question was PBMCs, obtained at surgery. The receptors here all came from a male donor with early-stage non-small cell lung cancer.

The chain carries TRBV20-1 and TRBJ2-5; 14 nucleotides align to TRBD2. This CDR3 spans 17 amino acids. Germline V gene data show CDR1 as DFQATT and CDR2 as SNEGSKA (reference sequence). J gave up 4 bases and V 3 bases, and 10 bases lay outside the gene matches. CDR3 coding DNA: TGCAGTGCTAGGGTGACTAGCGGGGGGGTGGCCCCAGAGACCCAGTACTTC. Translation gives CSARVTSGGVAPETQYF.

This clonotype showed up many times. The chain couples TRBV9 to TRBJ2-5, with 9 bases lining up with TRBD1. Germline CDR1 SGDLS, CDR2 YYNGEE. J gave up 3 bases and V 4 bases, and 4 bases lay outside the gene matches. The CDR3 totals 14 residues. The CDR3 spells CASSPRTGEETQYF. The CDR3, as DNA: TGTGCCAGCAGCCCCCGGACAGGGGAAGAGACCCAGTACTTC.

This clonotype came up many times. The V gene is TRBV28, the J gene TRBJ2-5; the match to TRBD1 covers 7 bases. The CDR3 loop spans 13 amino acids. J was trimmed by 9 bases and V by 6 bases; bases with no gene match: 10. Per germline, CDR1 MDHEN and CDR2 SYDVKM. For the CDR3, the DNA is TGTGCCAGCAGCACCACAGGGGAAGGGTCCCAGTACTTC. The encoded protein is CASSTTGEGSQYF.

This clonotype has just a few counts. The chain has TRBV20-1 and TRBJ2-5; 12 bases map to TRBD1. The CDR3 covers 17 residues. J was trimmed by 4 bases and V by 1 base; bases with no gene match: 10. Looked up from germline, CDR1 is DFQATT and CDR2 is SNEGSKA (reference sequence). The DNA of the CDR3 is TGCAGTGCTAGAGGGCGGGACAGGGGGCGATCAATAGAGACCCAGTACTTC. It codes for CSARGRDRGRSIETQYF.

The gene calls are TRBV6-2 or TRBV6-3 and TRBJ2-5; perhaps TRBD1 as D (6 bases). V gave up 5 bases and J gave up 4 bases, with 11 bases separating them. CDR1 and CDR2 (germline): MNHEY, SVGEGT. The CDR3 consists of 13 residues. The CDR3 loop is CASSPGVTETQYF. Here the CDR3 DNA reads TGTGCCAGCAGTCCAGGGGTTACAGAGACCCAGTACTTC.

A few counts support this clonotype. This CDR3 is CASSLQSGGLTGELFF. For the CDR3, the DNA is TGTGCCAGCAGCTTACAGTCGGGGGGCCTCACCGGGGAGCTGTTTTTT. The rearrangement joins TRBV7-6 to TRBJ2-2, with D maybe TRBD2 (7 bases). Germline assignment: CDR1 SGHVS and CDR2 FNYEAQ. The length of the CDR3 is 16 residues. Trimming took off 2 bases at V and 4 bases at J, with 14 bases between the two ends.

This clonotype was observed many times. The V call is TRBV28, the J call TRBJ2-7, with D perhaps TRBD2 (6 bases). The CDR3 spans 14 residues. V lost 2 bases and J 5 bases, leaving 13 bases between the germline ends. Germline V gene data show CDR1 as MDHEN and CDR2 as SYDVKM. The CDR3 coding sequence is TGTGCCAGCAGTTTAGGGGGGAAGAGGCACGAGCAGTACTTC. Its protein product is CASSLGGKRHEQYF. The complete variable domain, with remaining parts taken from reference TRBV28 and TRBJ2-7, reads DVKVTQSSRYLVKRTGEKVFLECVQDMDHENMFWYRQDPGLGLRLIYFSYDVKMKEKGDIPEGYSVSREKKERFSLILESASTNQTSMYLCASSLGGKRHEQYFGPGTRLTVT.

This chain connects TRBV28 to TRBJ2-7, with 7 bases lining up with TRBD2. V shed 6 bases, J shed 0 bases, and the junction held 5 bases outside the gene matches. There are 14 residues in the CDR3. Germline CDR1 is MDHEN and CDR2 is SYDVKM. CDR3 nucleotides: TGTGCCAGCAGCACCGGGAGGTACTCCTACGAGCAGTACTTC. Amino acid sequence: CASSTGRYSYEQYF.

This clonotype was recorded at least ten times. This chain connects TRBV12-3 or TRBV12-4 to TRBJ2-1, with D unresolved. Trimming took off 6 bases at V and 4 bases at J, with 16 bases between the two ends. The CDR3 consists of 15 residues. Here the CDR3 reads CASRTLALGYNEQFF. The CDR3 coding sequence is TGTGCCAGCAGGACATTAGCCTTGGGATACAATGAGCAGTTCTTC.

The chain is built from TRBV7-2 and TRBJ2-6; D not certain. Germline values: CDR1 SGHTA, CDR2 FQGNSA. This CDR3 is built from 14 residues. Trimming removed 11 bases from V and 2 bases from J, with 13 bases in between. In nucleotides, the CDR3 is TGTGCCGGTCGACATTCTCCTGGGGCCAACGTCCTGACTTTC. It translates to CAGRHSPGANVLTF.